This T cell receptor (beta chain) was found in a study of cytomegalovirus exposure and HLA in healthy donors. Study observations and caveats: TCR beta V- and J-gene trimming, according to a later analysis, was linked to a missense DCLRE1C variant.

Details on this clone: Its specificity is not known.

PCR was performed using 60 Vbeta and 13 Jbeta primers. Here immunoSEQ multiplex PCR was the method, and the copy in TCRdb shows in-frame clones only, minus some. The sample contains roughly 170,000 clones, more than 70% of which appear only once. The sequence was obtained from a male donor in good health and CMV-seronegative. Sequenced input: PBMCs.

CDR3 coding DNA: TGTGCCAGCAGCGACCGTGCCCCCGTTGAGGGAAGCGAAAAACTGTTTTTT. It yields the protein CASSDRAPVEGSEKLFF. The chain employs TRBV7-8 and TRBJ1-4; D is ambiguous. Germline loops: CDR1 SGHVS, CDR2 FQNEAQ. This CDR3 is 17 amino acids long. Trimming shortened V by 5 bases and J by 8 bases, and 24 bases separated the two germline ends.